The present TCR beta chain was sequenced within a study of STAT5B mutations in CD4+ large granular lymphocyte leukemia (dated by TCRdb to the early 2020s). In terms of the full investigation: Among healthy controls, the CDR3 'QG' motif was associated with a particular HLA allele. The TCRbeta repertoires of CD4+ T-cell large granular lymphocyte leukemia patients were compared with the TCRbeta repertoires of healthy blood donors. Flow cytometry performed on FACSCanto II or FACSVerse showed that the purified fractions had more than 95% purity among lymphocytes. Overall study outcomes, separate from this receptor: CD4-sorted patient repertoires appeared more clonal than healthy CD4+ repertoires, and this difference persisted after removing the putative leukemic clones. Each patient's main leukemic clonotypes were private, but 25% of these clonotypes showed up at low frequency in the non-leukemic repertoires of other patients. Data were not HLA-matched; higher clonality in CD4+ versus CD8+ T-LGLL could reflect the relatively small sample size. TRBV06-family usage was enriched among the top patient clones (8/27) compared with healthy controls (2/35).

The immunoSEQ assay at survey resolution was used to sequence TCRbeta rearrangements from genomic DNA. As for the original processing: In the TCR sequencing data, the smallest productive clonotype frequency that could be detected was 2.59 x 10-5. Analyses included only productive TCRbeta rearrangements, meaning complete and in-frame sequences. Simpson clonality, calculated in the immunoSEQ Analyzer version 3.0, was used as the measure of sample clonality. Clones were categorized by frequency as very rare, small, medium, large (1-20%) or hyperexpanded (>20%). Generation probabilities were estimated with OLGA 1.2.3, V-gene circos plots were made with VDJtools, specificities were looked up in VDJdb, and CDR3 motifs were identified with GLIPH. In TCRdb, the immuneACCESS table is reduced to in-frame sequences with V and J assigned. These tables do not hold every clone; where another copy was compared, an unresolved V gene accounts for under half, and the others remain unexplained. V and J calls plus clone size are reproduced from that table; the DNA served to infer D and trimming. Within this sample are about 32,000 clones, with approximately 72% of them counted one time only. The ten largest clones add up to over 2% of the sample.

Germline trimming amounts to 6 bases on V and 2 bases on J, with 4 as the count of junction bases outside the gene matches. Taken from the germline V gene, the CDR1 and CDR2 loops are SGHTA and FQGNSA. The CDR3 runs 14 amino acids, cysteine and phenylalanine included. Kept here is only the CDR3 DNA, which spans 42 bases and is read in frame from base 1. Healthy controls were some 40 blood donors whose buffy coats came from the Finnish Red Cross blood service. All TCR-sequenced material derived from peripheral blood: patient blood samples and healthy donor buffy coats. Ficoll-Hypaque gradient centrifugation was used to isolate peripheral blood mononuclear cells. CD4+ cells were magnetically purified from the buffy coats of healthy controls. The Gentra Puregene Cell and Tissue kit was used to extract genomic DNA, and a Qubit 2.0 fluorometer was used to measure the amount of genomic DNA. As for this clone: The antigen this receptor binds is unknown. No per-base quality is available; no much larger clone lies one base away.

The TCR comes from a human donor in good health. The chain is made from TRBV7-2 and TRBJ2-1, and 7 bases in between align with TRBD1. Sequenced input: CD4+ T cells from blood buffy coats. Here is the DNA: TGTGCCAGCAGAGACAGGGTCGCCTACAATGAGCAGTTCTTC. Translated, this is CASRDRVAYNEQFF.